This T cell receptor (beta chain) was profiled in a study of blood T cell repertoires in COVID-19. The wider study: COVID-19 samples from acute and convalescent phases originated in the United States, Italy and Spain. From T cells, B-cell-depleted T cells, or PBMCs came the material, which was cDNA or gDNA.

A single count supports this clone. The V segment lost 3 bases and the J segment 9 bases; nucleotides outside the gene matches: 20. Germline CDR1 is LNHDA and CDR2 is SQIVND (reference sequence). This CDR3 has 18 residues. Per the authors' pipeline: Amplifying reference gene primers gave estimates of nucleated cell counts. Method: immunoSEQ multiplex PCR; TCRdb's copy keeps in-frame clones and lacks some. That table supplies the V and J calls and clone size; D and trimming were determined from the DNA. The repertoire has around 84,000 clones, approximately 86% of them found once; the top ten carry under 8.5%.

The chain has TRBV19 and TRBJ2-3, with TRBD2 identical over 8 bases. This TCR was recovered from a man older than 75 with active or convalescent COVID-19. Sequencing was done on a sample of peripheral blood. CDR3 residues: CASSMDSFGSGKGETQYF. The CDR3 nucleotides are TGTGCCAGTAGTATGGATTCGTTTGGTAGCGGGAAGGGGGAGACGCAGTATTTT.